This T cell receptor (delta chain) comes out of a study of Vδ1+ human thymocytes. Study conclusions and caveats: Thymic TRG and TRD repertoires appeared highly polyclonal, with Gaussian CDR3 length distributions.

Sequences come from RNA converted to cDNA by reverse transcription. Pooled V-gene forward primers with one constant-region reverse primer generated the CDR3 amplicons by multiplex PCR. TCRdb re-called clones from the multiplex PCR reads via CATT. This table has just under 55,000 delta-chain clones, 15% appearing once. A note on this clone: What it binds is not known.

Alphabeta T cells were depleted, then CD3+ Vdelta1+ Vdelta2- thymocytes were FACS-sorted. The junction had 11 bases not matched to a gene; V was cut back by 2 bases and J by 0 bases. The CDR3 runs to 18 residues. Germline lookup yields CDR1 TSWWSYY and CDR2 QGS. Source material: Vdelta1+ gamma-delta thymocytes from the thymus. Regarding subset: FACS-sorted CD3+ TCRalphabeta- TCRVdelta1+ TCRVdelta2- thymocytes. The chain uses TRDV1 and TRDJ1; 8 positions match TRDD3. The TCR originated in a boy less than two years old who had congenital heart surgery. The CDR3 region is CALGESMLLGGYTDKLIF. In DNA form, the CDR3 reads TGTGCTCTTGGGGAATCTATGCTACTGGGGGGCTACACCGATAAACTCATCTTT.